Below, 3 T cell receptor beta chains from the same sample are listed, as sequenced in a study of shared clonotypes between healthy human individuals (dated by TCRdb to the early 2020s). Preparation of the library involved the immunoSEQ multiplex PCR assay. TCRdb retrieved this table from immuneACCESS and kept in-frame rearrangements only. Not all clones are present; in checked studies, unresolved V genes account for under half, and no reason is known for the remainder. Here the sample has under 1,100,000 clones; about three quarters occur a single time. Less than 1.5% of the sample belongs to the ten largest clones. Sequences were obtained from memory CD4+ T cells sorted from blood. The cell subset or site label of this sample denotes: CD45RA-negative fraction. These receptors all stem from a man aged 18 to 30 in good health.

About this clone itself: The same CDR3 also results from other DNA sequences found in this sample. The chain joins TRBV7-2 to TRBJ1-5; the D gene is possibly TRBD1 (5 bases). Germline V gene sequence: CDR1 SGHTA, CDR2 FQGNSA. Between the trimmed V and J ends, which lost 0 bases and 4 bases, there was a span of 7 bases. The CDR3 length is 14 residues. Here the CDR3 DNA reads TGTGCCAGCAGCTTAGCCGGGGGGAATCAGCCCCAGCATTTT. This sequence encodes CASSLAGGNQPQHF.

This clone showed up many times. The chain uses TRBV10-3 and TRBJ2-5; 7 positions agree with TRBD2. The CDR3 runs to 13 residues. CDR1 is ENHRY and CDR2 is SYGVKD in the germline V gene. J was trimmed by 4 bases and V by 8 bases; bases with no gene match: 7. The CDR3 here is CAIGDGEGETQYF. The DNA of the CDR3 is TGTGCCATCGGCGACGGGGAGGGAGAGACCCAGTACTTC.

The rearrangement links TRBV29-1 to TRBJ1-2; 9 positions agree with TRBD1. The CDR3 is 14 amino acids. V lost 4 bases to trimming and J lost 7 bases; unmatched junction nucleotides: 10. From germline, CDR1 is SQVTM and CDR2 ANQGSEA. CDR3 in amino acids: CSVAPGQGGSGYTF. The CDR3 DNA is TGCAGCGTTGCCCCGGGACAGGGAGGATCTGGCTACACCTTC.